This entry is about one T cell receptor beta chain. No antigen is known for it. Base qualities were left out, and no much larger clone turns up one base away. Receptor libraries were prepared by the immunoSEQ multiplex PCR assay. For the multiplex PCR, a mixture combining 60 forward primers for TCR Vbeta segments and 13 reverse primers for TCR Jbeta segments was used. Amplification of the CDR3 region of rearranged TCR beta genes was performed with a multiplex PCR assay on genomic DNA. Amplified TCR beta libraries were sequenced as 87-base-pair reads on the Illumina HiSeq System. Per the authors' processing: A later analysis tallied 75 million to 95 million unique TCR beta chains across the 666 repertoires, and about 10 million of those chains were shared by two or more donors. A nearest-neighbor algorithm error-corrected the raw reads and collapsed the reads into unique sequences, merging closely related sequences to remove PCR and sequencing errors. V, D and J gene segments were assigned by aligning CDR3 sequences to IMGT reference sequences. For a sequence to be retained, a match of at least six nucleotides to both a V gene segment and a J gene segment was required. Rearrangements were classified as productive when the CDR3 lacked stop codons and remained in frame with V and J, and all other rearrangements were classified as non-productive. CDR3 was defined by IMGT convention, running from the second conserved V-encoded cysteine to the conserved J-encoded phenylalanine. Sequences without an unambiguous match to a single V gene segment were excluded from the earlier analysis of about 600 of the donors. An earlier analysis of over 450 of the donors classified V segments as functional when productive rearrangements were above 56.7% and as segregating when the standard deviation between donors was above 5%. A statistical classification framework was developed to diagnose cytomegalovirus status using the catalog of TCR beta chain sequences. A later analysis assigned V and J genes by comparing TCR nucleotide sequences with IMGT/GENE-DB human TR gene sequences. In a later analysis, CDR3 sequences and most-parsimonious VDJ recombination scenarios were assigned using the TCRdist pipeline. In a later analysis, each TCR beta chain was defined by its CDR3 amino acid sequence together with its V-gene family, and reads lacking a unique V-gene family were excluded. To address suspected cross-contamination and a sequencing artifact, a later analysis removed several hundred highly shared, low-generation-probability nucleotide sequences. A later analysis calculated a clonal expansion index for each public chain from normalized within-repertoire ranks of inferred template counts. A later analysis computed generation probabilities with a VDJ recombination model fitted to out-of-frame rearrangements, and checked the results against IGoR. In a later analysis, hypergeometric tests were used to score TCR-TCR, TCR-HLA and TCR-CMV co-occurrence, with a repertoire-size bias correction applied to TCR pairs. False discovery rates were estimated in a later analysis by permuting HLA or CMV assignments 20 times. In a later analysis, co-occurring TCRs were grouped using DBSCAN, and TCRdist sequence similarity was added for clustering within HLA-allele-positive subsets. For co-occurrence clustering, repertoires with fewer than 30,000 or more than 120,000 public chains were excluded, along with about five repertoires with anomalous nucleotide sharing. This immuneACCESS table, as held by TCRdb, lists in-frame sequences with V and J called but not all clones. Of the missing ones, under half trace to an unresolved V gene in checked studies; the others have no known cause. V, J and clone size are those of that table, while D and trimming were read from the DNA. The sample records about 120,000 clones, over 60% of which are singletons. The ten largest clones add up to roughly 1.3% of the sample.

CDR1 and CDR2, per the germline V gene (reference sequence), are LNHDA and SQIVND. Cut back by 7 bases and 1 base, the V and J ends lie 8 bases apart. The CDR3 sequence holds 13 residues, the cysteine and phenylalanine included. Only the CDR3 DNA is retained, 39 bases long and in frame from the first base. The data were taken from a study of cytomegalovirus exposure and HLA in healthy donors (dated by TCRdb to about 2017). Regarding the study in general: An earlier analysis of roughly 570 of the donors reported 250 to 350 Gb of sequence data and 100 million to 120 million unique TCR beta sequences obtained from around 180 million T cells. On average, about 240,000 unique TCR beta nucleotide sequences were sequenced per donor among fewer than 500 genotyped donors of the cohort, with about 17% of those sequences being non-productive. The number of donors typed differed by locus, with 629-630 for A, B, C, DRB1 and DQB1, roughly 520 for DQA1, 600 to 610 for DPA1, and approximately 470 for DPB1. The study profiled the T cell repertoires of under 700 subjects by immunosequencing and related them to cytomegalovirus serostatus. To decide whether each TCR beta V gene segment behaved as functional or pseudogenic, an earlier analysis of some 580 of the donors relied on high-throughput TCR beta sequencing. A few DR-DQ haplotypes were treated as single units for association and clustering because of strong linkage in the cohort. In a later genetic analysis, genome-wide SNP genotypes for about three fifths of the 666 donors were used, and that subset was treated as a discovery cohort. The study aimed to test whether signatures of past pathogen exposure could be identified by cataloging public T cell receptors. Rather than using new phenotypic data, the later analysis identified candidate immune exposures from TCR beta sequences and from how often those sequences occurred across donors. The genetic ancestry cluster associated with self-reported Caucasian donors included about four fifths of the 350 to 500 genotyped donors. Donor age, sex, ethnicity and CMV serostatus were compiled alongside the repertoire data. Class I and class II HLA loci were covered by the typing at four-digit resolution. To study patterns of TCR occurrence, a later analysis re-analyzed previously published TCR beta repertoires from 600 to 750 donors and added high-resolution HLA genotyping. Besides the first cohort of around 700 subjects, a separate validation cohort made up of 120 different subjects was used. To predict cytomegalovirus infection status, the study brought together high-throughput TCR immunosequencing, statistical association of individual TCRs with disease status, and machine learning. Approximately 300 gigabases of sequencing data and tens of millions of unique TCR sequences made up an early release that covered roughly 670 HLA-typed donors. All discovery cohort repertoires had been generated on a single sequencing platform.

Overall results and qualifications from the work: Approximately 18 rarely observed V segments, including chromosome 9 orphons, were excluded from the earlier analysis of about 600 of the donors because counts were too low. In a later analysis, most CMV-associated TCR beta chains were found to appear HLA-restricted, with HLA associations seemingly driven largely by CMV exposure. The 87-base-pair reads could not distinguish some IMGT-functional V segments, including TRBV6-2 and TRBV6-3, so those segments were excluded. Correlated functional status among segregating V segments might be attributable to linkage disequilibrium, but an unknown experimental factor could not be ruled out. Specific HLA alleles were associated with around 18,000 TCR beta sequences at a false discovery rate of 0.05 in a later analysis. A total of 150 or so TCR beta chains were listed by the study as associated with cytomegalovirus. The classifier was reported to diagnose cytomegalovirus status with high specificity and sensitivity in both the original cohort and the validation cohort. According to a later analysis, TCR association rates differed among HLA loci, with DRB1 alleles showing the most associated TCRs and HLA-C alleles showing the fewest. In a later genetic analysis, fewer N-insertions in productive TCRs were reported among donors in an Asian-associated ancestry cluster than the roughly 670-donor mean. Sequencing depth was assumed to be roughly uniform across donors in the presence/absence analyses, though that assumption may not hold. HLA typing was unavailable for some donors at each locus, so association tests used only the typed subset. In an earlier analysis of fewer than 750 of the donors, most TCR beta V segments were observed in productive rearrangements about 90% or about 30% of the time, broadly matching IMGT annotations. In a later analysis, HLA-associated TCR beta chains were found to be more clonally expanded and to have lower generation probabilities than equally common non-associated chains. In vitro tests confirmed that a few of the cytomegalovirus-associated TCR beta chains recognize cytomegalovirus antigens. A further reported finding was that TCR beta sequences accurately predicted the HLA-A and HLA-B alleles for most subjects in the first cohort. The only immune exposure information available for the cohort was CMV serostatus. A cluster of highly shared sequence variants was judged likely to be a technical artifact of the sequencing pipeline. The authors suggested that the approach could potentially be generalized to other disease states and immunological phenotypes. In this cohort, only TCR beta chains were sequenced, and detectable features were limited by the absence of alpha or paired-chain data. According to a later analysis, parvovirus B19, influenza, CMV and Epstein-Barr virus appeared linked to several top co-occurrence clusters. When HLA alleles, especially DR and DQ, strongly co-occurred, TCR associations were difficult to assign to individual alleles. Most TCR sequences were seen in very few donors, while some public TCRs were found in many individuals. In a later genetic analysis, a missense DCLRE1C variant was associated with V-gene and J-gene trimming of TCR beta chains, and the association was replicated in an independent cohort.

The cohort comprised 550 to 700 healthy bone marrow donors. All cohort members were sampled while nominally healthy, although unrecorded immune exposures were likely present. The donor tested CMV seronegative, placing the donor among the 350 or so seronegative members of the cohort. A peripheral blood sample was collected from each donor, and TCR beta sequencing was performed on peripheral blood mononuclear cells. Genomic DNA was extracted from the blood cell samples with the Qiagen DNeasy Blood Extraction Kit. This sequence uses TRBV19 and TRBJ1-5; the D gene remains uncertain. The sample taken for sequencing was PBMCs. The sequence derives from a woman in her twenties or thirties in good health and CMV-seronegative. The nucleotides read TGTGCCAGTAAAGGAGGAAGCAATCAGCCCCAGCATTTT. This codes for CASKGGSNQPQHF.